This T cell receptor beta chain was sequenced for a study of blood T cell repertoires in COVID-19. Clones were read by immunoSEQ multiplex PCR, and TCRdb kept only the in-frame ones, dropping some. Of around 25,000 clones listed, roughly nine tenths are singletons. The V gene end was trimmed by 6 bases and the J gene end by 4 bases; junction bases not matched to a gene: 6. CDR1 and CDR2 (germline): MDHEN, SYDVKM. The length of the CDR3 is 14 residues. Input material: peripheral blood. V usage is TRBV28 and J usage is TRBJ1-5; TRBD1 aligns across 7 bases. The clonotype originates from a human donor in a cohort sampled during active COVID-19. DNA of the CDR3: TGTGCCAGCAGCTCAGGGGGAATGAATCAGCCCCAGCATTTT. Its translation: CASSSGGMNQPQHF.